This is a list of T cell receptor beta chains from one sample in a study of blood T cell repertoires in COVID-19. Assay: immunoSEQ multiplex PCR; the TCRdb copy retains only in-frame clones and omits some. The sample lists approximately 130,000 clones, over 60% occurring once. The sample consisted of peripheral blood. These receptors were collected from a human donor in a cohort sampled during active COVID-19. Each CDR3 is given with its conserved first and last residue. The order of the fields is V gene, clone size, CDR3 protein. Some rows mark clone size as missing; the rest say once, few, many or name a class of expanded clone.

v_call: TRBV21-1; clone_size: NA; cdr3_aa: CASSQREGGDTQYF
v_call: TRBV7-9; clone_size: NA; cdr3_aa: CASSLGGGNYGYTF
v_call: TRBV21-1; clone_size: NA; cdr3_aa: CASSSTGGMNTEAFF
v_call: TRBV5-1; clone_size: NA; cdr3_aa: CASSLGSSEYEQYF
v_call: TRBV19; clone_size: NA; cdr3_aa: CASSPLSPDMNTEAFF
v_call: TRBV25-1; clone_size: NA; cdr3_aa: CASRRWEHYTF
v_call: TRBV7-8; clone_size: NA; cdr3_aa: CASSPRRDSYEQYF
v_call: TRBV9; clone_size: NA; cdr3_aa: CASSVTTGPNTEAFF
v_call: TRBV5-1; clone_size: NA; cdr3_aa: CASSRDSYGYTF
v_call: TRBV6-1; clone_size: NA; cdr3_aa: CASSEGGGDGYQPQHF
v_call: TRBV5-1; clone_size: few; cdr3_aa: CASSLDRRAYGYTF
v_call: TRBV12-3/TRBV12-4; clone_size: NA; cdr3_aa: CASRLSENTEAFF
v_call: TRBV5-1; clone_size: NA; cdr3_aa: CASSVNRGGTETQYF
v_call: TRBV7-3; clone_size: NA; cdr3_aa: CASSLGGGLDTEAFF
v_call: TRBV20-1; clone_size: NA; cdr3_aa: CSASRGLAGGSLSYEQYF
v_call: TRBV18; clone_size: NA; cdr3_aa: CASSPTGPRGYTF
v_call: TRBV2; clone_size: NA; cdr3_aa: CASSEGLAATGELFF
v_call: TRBV19; clone_size: NA; cdr3_aa: CASSLADSYEQYF
v_call: TRBV6-2/TRBV6-3; clone_size: NA; cdr3_aa: CASSYPPSGNYEQYF
v_call: TRBV30; clone_size: NA; cdr3_aa: CAWGQGGNTEAFF
v_call: TRBV11-2; clone_size: NA; cdr3_aa: CASSLGGVGLSVTEAFF
v_call: TRBV5-1; clone_size: once; cdr3_aa: CASSNGQGATSYEQYF
v_call: TRBV4-1; clone_size: few; cdr3_aa: CASSLTVLAGGPDREQYF
v_call: TRBV5-6; clone_size: NA; cdr3_aa: CASSFPAVQSNYGYTF
v_call: TRBV3-1/TRBV3-2; clone_size: NA; cdr3_aa: CASSHPDSSYEQYF
v_call: TRBV4-2; clone_size: NA; cdr3_aa: CASSQDRSRGTEAFF
v_call: TRBV21-1; clone_size: NA; cdr3_aa: CASSNNRDSRNTIYF
v_call: TRBV30; clone_size: NA; cdr3_aa: CAWSATGVYGYTF
v_call: TRBV3-1/TRBV3-2; clone_size: NA; cdr3_aa: CASSHLGRGTGSYEQYF
v_call: TRBV6-5; clone_size: NA; cdr3_aa: CASGTGLNQPQHF
v_call: TRBV5-4; clone_size: NA; cdr3_aa: CASSPGQGRYGYTF
v_call: TRBV11-2; clone_size: NA; cdr3_aa: CASSPRPGQGVYEQYF
v_call: TRBV10-1; clone_size: few; cdr3_aa: CASSPRAGAYEQYF
v_call: TRBV27; clone_size: NA; cdr3_aa: CASSHQGQGGGSNYGYTF
v_call: TRBV30; clone_size: NA; cdr3_aa: CAWTMGQGGTEAFF
v_call: TRBV3-1/TRBV3-2; clone_size: NA; cdr3_aa: CASRGDSSYEQYF
v_call: TRBV6-2/TRBV6-3; clone_size: NA; cdr3_aa: CASSLHSSNEQFF
v_call: TRBV5-1; clone_size: NA; cdr3_aa: CASSPDRDATNEKLFF
v_call: TRBV3-1/TRBV3-2; clone_size: NA; cdr3_aa: CASSQDAGALNTEAFF
v_call: TRBV7-9; clone_size: NA; cdr3_aa: CASSPRTGTTPTDTQYF
v_call: TRBV29-1; clone_size: NA; cdr3_aa: CSAETGHISGANVLTF